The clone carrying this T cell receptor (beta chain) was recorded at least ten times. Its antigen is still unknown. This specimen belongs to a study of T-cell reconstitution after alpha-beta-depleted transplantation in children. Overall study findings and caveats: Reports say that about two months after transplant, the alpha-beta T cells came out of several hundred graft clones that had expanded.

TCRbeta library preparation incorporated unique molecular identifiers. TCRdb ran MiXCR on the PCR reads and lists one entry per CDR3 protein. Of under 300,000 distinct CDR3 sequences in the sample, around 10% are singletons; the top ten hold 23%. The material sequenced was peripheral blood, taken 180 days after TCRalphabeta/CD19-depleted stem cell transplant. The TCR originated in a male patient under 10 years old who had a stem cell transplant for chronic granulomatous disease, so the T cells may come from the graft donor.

The CDR3 spells CASGQGNSPLHF. CDR3 in DNA: TGTGCCAGCGGACAGGGAAATTCACCCCTCCACTTT. This chain connects TRBV27 to TRBJ1-6, with 8 bases identical to TRBD1. Germline V gene data show CDR1 as MNHEY and CDR2 as SMNVEV (reference sequence). CDR3 length: 12 residues. V lost 8 bases and J lost 7; bases outside the gene matches: 1.